Below, one T cell receptor beta chain is given with its context. The CDR3 extends over 12 amino acids. V lost 7 bases, J lost 5 bases, and 5 bases stayed unmatched. Germline V CDR1 and CDR2: SGHKS, YYEKEE (reference sequence). This entry belongs to a study of PD-1 blockade in classical Hodgkin lymphoma. Clones were sequenced by immunoSEQ multiplex PCR, and TCRdb holds only the in-frame ones, with some missing. Of about 20,000 clones listed, roughly 80% are singletons. Time point of the sample: cycle 4 day 1 (C4D1), after six to seven weeks of nivolumab. No patient escaped relapse after autologous stem cell transplantation, and brentuximab vedotin exposure varied.

This clonotype originated in a human donor with classical Hodgkin lymphoma. The chain uses TRBV5-5 and TRBJ1-2, with 7 bases lining up with TRBD1. The material sequenced was peripheral blood mononuclear cells (PBMCs), taken before the fourth cycle of nivolumab. CDR3 nucleotides: TGTGCCAGCCACGAGGGGGCTTATGGCTACACCTTC. As protein: CASHEGAYGYTF.